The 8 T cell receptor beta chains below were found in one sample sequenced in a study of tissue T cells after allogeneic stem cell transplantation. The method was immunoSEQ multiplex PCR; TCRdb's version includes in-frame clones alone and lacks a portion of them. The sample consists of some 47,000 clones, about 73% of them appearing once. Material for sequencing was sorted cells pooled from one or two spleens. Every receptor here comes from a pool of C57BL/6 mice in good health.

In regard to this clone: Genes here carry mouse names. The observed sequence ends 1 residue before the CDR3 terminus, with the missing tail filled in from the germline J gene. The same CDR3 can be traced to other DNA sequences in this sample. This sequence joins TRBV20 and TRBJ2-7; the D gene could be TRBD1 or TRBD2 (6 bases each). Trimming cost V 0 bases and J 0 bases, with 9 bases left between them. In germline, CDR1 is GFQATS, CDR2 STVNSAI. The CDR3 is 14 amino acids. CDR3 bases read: TGTGGTGCTAGGGATTGGGGGCGCTCCTATGAACAGTAC. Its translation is CGARDWGRSYEQY. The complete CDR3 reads CGARDWGRSYEQYF. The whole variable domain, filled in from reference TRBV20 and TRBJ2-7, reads GALVYQYPRRTICKSGTSMRMECQAVGFQATSVAWYRQSPQKTFELIALSTVNSAIKYEQNFTQEKFPISHPNLSFSSMTVLNAYLEDRGLYLCGARDWGRSYEQYFGPGTRLTVL.

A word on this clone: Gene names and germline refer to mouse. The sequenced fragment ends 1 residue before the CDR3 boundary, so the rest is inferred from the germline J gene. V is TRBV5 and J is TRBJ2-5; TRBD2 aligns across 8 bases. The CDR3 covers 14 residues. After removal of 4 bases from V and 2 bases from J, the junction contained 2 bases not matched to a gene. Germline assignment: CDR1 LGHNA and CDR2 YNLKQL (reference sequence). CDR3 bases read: TGTGCCAGCAGCCGGGGGGGCGGCCAAGACACCCAGTAC. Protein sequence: CASSRGGGQDTQY. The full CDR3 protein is CASSRGGGQDTQYF.

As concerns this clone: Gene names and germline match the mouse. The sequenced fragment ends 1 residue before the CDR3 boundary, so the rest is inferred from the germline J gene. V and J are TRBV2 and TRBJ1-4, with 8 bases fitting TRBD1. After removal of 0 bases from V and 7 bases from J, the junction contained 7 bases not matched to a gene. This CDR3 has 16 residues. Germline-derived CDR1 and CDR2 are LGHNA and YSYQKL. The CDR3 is CASSQDQAGGPERLFF. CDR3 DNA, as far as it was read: TGTGCCAGCAGCCAAGATCAGGCAGGGGGCCCCGAAAGATTATTT.

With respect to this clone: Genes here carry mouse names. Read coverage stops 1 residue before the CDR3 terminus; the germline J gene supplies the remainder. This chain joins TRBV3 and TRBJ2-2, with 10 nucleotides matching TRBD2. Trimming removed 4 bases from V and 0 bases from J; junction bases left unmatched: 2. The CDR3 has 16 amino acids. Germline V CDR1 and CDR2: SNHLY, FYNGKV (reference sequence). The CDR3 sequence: CASSSTGGANTGQLYF. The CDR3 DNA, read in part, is TGTGCCAGCAGCTCCACTGGGGGGGCAAACACCGGGCAGCTCTAC.

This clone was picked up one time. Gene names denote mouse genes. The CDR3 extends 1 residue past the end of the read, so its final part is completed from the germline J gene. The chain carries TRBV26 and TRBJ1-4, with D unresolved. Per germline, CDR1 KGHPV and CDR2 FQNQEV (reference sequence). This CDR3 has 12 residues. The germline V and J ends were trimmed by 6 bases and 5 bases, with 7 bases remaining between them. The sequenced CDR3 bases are TGTGCCAGCAGCCGTAAGAACGAAAGATTATTT. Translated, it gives CASSRKNERLF. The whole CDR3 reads CASSRKNERLFF.

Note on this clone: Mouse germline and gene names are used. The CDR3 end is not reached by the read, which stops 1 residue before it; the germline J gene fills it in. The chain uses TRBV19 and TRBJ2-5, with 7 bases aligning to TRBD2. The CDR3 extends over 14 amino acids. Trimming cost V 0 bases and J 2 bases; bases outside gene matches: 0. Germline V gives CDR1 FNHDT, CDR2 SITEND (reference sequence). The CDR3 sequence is CASSIVGGQDTQYF. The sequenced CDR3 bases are TGTGCCAGCAGTATAGTGGGGGGCCAAGACACCCAGTAC. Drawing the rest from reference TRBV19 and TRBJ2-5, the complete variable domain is GGIITQTPKFLIGQEGQKLTLKCQQNFNHDTMYWYRQDSGKGLRLIYYSITENDLQKGDLSEGYDASREKKSSFSLTVTSAQKNEMAVFLCASSIVGGQDTQYFGPGTRLLVL.

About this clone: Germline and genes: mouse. The CDR3 loop reads CASGDGLGNTLYF. CDR3 DNA, as far as it was read: TGTGCCAGCGGTGATGGACTGGGAAACACCTTGTAC. The rearrangement joins TRBV13-2 to TRBJ2-4; TRBD2 matches at 7 bases. The CDR3 end is not reached by the read, which stops 1 residue before it; the germline J gene fills it in. The CDR3 is 13 amino acids. Germline V gene lookup returns CDR1 NNHNN and CDR2 SYGAGS (reference sequence). Germline trimming cut 0 bases from V and 5 bases from J; bases unmatched to any gene: 0.

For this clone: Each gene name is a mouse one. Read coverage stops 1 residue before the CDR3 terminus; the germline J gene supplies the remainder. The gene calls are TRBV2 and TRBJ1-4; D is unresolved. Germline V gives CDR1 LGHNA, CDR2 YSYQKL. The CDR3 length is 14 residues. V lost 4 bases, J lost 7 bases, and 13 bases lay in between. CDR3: CASSPLTSTERLFF. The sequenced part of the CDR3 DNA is TGTGCCAGCAGCCCCCTGACCTCGACCGAAAGATTATTT.